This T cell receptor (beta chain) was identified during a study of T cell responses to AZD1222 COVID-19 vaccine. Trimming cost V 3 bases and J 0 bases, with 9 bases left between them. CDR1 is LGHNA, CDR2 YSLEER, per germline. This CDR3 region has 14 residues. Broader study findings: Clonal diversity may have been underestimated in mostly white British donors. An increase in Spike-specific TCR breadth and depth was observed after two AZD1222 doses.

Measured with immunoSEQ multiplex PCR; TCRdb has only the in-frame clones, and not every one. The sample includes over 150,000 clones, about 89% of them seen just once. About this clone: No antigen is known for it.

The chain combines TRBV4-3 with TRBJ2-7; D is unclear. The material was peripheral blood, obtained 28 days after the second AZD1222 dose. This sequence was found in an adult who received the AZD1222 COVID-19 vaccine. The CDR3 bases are TGCGCCAGCAGCCACACTCTTAGCTCCTACGAGCAGTACTTC. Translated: CASSHTLSSYEQYF.